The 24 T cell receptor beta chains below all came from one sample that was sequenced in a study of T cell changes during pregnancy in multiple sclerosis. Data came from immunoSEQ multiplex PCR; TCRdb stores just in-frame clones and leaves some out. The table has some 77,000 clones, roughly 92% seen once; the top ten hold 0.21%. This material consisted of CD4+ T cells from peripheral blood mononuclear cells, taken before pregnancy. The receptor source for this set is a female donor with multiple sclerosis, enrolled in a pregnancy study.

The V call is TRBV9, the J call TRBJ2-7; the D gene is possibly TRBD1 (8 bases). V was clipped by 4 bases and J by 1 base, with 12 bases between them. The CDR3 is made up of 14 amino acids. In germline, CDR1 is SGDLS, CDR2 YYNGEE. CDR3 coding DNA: TGTGCCAGCAGCTCACAGGGGGGGTCCTACGAGCAGTACTTC. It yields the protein CASSSQGGSYEQYF.

Written as DNA, the CDR3 is TGTGCCAGCAGGGGACAGGGGATAACAACTAATGAAAAACTGTTTTTT. As protein: CASRGQGITTNEKLFF. The gene calls are TRBV28 and TRBJ1-4; the match to TRBD1 covers 10 bases. Germline V gene lookup returns CDR1 MDHEN and CDR2 SYDVKM. The CDR3 length is 16 residues. The V segment lost 6 bases and the J segment 0 bases; nucleotides outside the gene matches: 4.

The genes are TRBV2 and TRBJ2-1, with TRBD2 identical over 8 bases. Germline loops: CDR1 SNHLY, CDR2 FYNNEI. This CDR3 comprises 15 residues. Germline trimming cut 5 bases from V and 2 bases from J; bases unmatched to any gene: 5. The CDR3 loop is CASSQNGGAYNEQFF. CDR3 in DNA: TGTGCCAGCAGTCAGAACGGGGGGGCCTACAATGAGCAGTTCTTC. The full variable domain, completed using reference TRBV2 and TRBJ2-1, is EPEVTQTPSHQVTQMGQEVILRCVPISNHLYFYWYRQILGQKVEFLVSFYNNEISEKSEIFDDQFSVERPDGSNFTLKIRSTKLEDSAMYFCASSQNGGAYNEQFFGPGTRLTVL.

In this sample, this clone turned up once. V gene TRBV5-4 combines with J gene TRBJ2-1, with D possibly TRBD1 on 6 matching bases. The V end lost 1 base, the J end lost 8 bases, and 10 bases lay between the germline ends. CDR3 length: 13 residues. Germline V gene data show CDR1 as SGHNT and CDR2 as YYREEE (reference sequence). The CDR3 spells CASSLPGEDEQFF. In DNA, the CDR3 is TGTGCCAGCAGCTTGCCAGGGGAAGATGAGCAGTTCTTC. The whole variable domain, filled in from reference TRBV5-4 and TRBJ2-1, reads ETGVTQSPTHLIKTRGQQVTLRCSSQSGHNTVSWYQQALGQGPQFIFQYYREEENGRGNFPPRFSGLQFPNYSSELNVNALELDDSALYLCASSLPGEDEQFFGPGTRLTVL.

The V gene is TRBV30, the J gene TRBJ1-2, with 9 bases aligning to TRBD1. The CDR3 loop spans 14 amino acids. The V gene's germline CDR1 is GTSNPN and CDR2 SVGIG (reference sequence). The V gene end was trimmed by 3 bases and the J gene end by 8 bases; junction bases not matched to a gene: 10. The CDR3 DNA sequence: TGTGCCTGGAGAGGGGGACAGGGCGACTGGGGCTACACCTTC. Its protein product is CAWRGGQGDWGYTF.

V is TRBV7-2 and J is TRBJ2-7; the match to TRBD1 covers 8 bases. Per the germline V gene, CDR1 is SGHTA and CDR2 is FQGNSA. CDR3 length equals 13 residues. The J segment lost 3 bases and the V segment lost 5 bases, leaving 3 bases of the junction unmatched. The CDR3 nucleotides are TGTGCCAGCAGCCGGACAGGGAGCTACGAGCAGTACTTC. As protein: CASSRTGSYEQYF.

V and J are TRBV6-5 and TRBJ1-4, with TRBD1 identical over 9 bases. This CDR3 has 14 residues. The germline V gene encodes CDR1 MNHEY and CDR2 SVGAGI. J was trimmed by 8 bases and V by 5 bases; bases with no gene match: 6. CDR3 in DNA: TGTGCCAGCAGTCCGGACAGGGGAGGGGAAAAACTGTTTTTT. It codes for CASSPDRGGEKLFF.

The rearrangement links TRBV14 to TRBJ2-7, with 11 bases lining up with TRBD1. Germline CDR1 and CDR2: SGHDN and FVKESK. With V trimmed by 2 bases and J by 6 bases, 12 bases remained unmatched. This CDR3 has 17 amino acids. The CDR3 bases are TGTGCCAGCAGCCAATTCTATTCCGGGACAGGGGGGCGCGAGCAGTACTTC. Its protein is CASSQFYSGTGGREQYF.

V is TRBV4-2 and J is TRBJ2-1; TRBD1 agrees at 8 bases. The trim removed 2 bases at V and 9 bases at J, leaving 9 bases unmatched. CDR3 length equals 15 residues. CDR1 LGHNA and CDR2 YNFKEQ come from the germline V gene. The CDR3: CASSQSDRGRSEQFF. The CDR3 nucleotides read TGTGCCAGCAGCCAAAGCGACAGGGGTAGAAGTGAGCAGTTCTTC.

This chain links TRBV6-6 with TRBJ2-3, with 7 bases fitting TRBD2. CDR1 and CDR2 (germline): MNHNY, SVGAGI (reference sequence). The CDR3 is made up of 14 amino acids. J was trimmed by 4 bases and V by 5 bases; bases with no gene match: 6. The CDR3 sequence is CASSSGTPADTQYF. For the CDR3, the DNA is TGTGCCAGCAGTAGCGGGACTCCAGCAGATACGCAGTATTTT.

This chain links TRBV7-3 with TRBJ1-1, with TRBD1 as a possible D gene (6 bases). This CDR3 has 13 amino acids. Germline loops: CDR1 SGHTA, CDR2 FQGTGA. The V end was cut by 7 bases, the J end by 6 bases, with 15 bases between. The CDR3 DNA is TGTGCCAGCACCCCGGGGGGGCTCGCTGAAGCTTTCTTT. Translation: CASTPGGLAEAFF. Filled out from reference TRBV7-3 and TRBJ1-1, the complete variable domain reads GAGVSQTPSNKVTEKGKYVELRCDPISGHTALYWYRQSLGQGPEFLIYFQGTGAADDSGLPNDRFFAVRPEGSVSTLKIQRTERGDSAVYLCASTPGGLAEAFFGQGTRLTVV.

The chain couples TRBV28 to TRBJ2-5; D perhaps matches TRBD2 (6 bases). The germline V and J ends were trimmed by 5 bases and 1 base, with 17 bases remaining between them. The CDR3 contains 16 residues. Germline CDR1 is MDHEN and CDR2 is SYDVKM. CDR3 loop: CASSPNKGGAQETQYF. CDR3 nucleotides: TGTGCCAGCAGTCCTAACAAAGGAGGGGCCCAAGAGACCCAGTACTTC.

The CDR3 bases are TGTGCCAGCAGTCCTTCAGGGCCATCTAGCTACACCTTC. Its protein product is CASSPSGPSSYTF. The chain has TRBV6-6 and TRBJ1-2; D perhaps matches TRBD1 (5 bases). The ends were cut back, 5 bases at V and 9 bases at J, with 16 bases in the middle. Per the germline V gene, CDR1 is MNHNY and CDR2 is SVGAGI (reference sequence). CDR3 length equals 13 residues.

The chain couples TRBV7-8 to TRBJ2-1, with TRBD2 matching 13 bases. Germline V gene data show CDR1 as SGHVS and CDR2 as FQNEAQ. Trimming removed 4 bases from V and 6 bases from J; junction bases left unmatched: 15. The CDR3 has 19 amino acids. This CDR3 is CASSSRTSGSFNRINEQFF. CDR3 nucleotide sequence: TGTGCCAGCAGCTCAAGGACTAGCGGGAGTTTTAATCGAATCAATGAGCAGTTCTTC.

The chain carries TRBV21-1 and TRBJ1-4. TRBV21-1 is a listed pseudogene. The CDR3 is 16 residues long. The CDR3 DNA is TGTGCCAGCAGCAAAGGGTCGAAGGAGTTTAGAGAAAAACTGTTTTTT. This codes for CASSKGSKEFREKLFF.

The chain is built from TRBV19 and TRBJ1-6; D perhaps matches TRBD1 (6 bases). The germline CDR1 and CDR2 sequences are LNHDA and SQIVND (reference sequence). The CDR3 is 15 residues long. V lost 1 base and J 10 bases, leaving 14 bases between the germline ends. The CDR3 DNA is TGTGCCAGTAGTATAGCGGGACATCTAAACTCACCCCTCCACTTT. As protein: CASSIAGHLNSPLHF.

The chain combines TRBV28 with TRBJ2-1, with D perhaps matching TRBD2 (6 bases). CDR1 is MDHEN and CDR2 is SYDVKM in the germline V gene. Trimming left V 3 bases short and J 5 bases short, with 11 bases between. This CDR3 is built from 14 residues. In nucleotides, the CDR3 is TGTGCCAGCAGTTTGACTAGTTTTCACAATGAGCAGTTCTTC. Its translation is CASSLTSFHNEQFF.

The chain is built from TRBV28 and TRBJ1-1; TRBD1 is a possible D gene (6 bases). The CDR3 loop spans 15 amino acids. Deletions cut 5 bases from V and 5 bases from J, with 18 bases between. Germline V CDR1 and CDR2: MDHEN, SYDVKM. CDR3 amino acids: CASSATGGATTEAFF. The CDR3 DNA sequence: TGTGCCAGCAGTGCAACGGGGGGGGCGACGACTGAAGCTTTCTTT. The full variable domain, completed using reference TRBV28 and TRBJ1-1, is DVKVTQSSRYLVKRTGEKVFLECVQDMDHENMFWYRQDPGLGLRLIYFSYDVKMKEKGDIPEGYSVSREKKERFSLILESASTNQTSMYLCASSATGGATTEAFFGQGTRLTVV.

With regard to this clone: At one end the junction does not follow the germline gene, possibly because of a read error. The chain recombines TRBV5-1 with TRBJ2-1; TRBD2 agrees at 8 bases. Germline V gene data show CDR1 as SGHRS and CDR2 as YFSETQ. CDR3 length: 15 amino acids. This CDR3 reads CASRSAGASFNEQFF. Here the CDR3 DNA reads TGCGCCAGCAGATCAGCGGGGGCTTCCTTCAATGAGCAGTTCTTC.

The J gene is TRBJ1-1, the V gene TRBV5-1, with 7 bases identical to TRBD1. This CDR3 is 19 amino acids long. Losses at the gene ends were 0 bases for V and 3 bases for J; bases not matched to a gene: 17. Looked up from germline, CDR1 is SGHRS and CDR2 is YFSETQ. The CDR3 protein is CASSLAGLWRGQAHTEAFF. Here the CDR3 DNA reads TGCGCCAGCAGCTTGGCCGGTCTCTGGAGGGGGCAGGCACACACTGAAGCTTTCTTT.

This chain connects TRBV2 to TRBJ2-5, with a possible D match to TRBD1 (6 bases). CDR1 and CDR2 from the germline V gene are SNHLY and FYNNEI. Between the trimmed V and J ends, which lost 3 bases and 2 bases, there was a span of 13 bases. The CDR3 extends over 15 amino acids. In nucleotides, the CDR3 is TGTGCCAGCAGTGAGGTCAGGGGCCCACAAGAGACCCAGTACTTC. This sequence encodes CASSEVRGPQETQYF.

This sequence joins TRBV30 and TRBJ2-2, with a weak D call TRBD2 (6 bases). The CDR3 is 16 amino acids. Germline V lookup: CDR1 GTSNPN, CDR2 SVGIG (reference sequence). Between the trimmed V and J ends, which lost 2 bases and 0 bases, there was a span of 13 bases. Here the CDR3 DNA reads TGTGCCTGGAGTTTTCTCGGGAGCTCGAACACCGGGGAGCTGTTTTTT. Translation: CAWSFLGSSNTGELFF. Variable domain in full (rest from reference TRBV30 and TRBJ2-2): SQTIHQWPATLVQPVGSPLSLECTVEGTSNPNLYWYRQAAGRGLQLLFYSVGIGQISSEVPQNLSASRPQDRQFILSSKKLLLSDSGFYLCAWSFLGSSNTGELFFGEGSRLTVL.

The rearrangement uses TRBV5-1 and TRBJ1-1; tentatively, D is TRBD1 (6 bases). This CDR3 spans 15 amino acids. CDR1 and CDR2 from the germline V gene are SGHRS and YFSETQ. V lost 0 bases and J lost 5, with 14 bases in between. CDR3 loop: CASSLGGSRGTEAFF. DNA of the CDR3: TGCGCCAGCAGCTTGGGGGGGTCAAGGGGGACTGAAGCTTTCTTT.

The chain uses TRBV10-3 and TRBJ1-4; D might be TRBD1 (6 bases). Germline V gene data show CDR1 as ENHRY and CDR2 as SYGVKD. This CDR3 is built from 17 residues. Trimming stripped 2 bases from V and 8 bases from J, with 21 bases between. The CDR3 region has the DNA TGTGCCATCAGTGAGCGCGGACCAAGGGTAGGGGGAGAAAAACTGTTTTTT. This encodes CAISERGPRVGGEKLFF.